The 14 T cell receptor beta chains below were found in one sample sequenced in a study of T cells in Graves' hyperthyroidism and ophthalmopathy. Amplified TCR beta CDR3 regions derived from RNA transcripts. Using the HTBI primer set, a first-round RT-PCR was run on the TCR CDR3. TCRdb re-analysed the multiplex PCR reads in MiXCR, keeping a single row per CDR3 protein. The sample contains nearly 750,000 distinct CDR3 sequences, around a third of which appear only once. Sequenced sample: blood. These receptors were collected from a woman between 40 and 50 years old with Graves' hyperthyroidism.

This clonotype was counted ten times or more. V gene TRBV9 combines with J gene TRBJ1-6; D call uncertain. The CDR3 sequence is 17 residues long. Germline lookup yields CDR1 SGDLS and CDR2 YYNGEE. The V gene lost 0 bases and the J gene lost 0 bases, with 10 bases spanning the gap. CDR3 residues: CASSVESGYSYNSPLHF. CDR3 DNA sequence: TGTGCCAGCAGCGTAGAAAGTGGGTACTCCTATAATTCACCCCTCCACTTT.

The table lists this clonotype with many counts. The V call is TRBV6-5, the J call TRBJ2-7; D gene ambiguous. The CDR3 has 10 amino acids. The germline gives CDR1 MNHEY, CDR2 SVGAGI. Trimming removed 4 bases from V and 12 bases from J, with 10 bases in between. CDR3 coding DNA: TGTGCCAGCAGTTTTAGCACAGCGTACTTC. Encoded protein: CASSFSTAYF.

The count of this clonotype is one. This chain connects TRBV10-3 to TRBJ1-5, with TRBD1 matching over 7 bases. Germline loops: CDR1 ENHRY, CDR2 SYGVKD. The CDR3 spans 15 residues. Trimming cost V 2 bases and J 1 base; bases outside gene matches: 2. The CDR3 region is CAISEGTASNQPQHF. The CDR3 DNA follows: TGTGCCATCAGTGAGGGGACAGCCAGCAATCAGCCCCAGCATTTT.

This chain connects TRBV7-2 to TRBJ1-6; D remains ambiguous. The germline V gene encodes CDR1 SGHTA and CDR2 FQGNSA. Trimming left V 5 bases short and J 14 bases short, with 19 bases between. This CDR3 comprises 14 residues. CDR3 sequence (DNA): TGTGCCAGCAGCCCCGCGGGCCCTGGCAGAGCCCTCCACTTT. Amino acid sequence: CASSPAGPGRALHF.

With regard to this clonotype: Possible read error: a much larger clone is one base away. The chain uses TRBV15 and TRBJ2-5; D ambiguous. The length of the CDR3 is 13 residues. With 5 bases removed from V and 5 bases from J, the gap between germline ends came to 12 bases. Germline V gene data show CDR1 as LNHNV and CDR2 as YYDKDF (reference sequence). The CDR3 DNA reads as TGTGCCACCAGCTCGCAGCCTCGGGAGACCCAGTACTTC. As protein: CATSSQPRETQYF.

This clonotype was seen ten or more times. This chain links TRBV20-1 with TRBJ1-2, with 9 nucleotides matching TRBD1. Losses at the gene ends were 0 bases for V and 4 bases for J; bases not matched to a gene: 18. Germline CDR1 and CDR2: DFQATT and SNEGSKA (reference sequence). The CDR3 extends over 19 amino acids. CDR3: CSARDQGRGTGTSGYGYTF. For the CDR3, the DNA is TGCAGTGCTAGAGATCAGGGGCGCGGGACAGGGACTTCAGGCTATGGCTACACCTTC.

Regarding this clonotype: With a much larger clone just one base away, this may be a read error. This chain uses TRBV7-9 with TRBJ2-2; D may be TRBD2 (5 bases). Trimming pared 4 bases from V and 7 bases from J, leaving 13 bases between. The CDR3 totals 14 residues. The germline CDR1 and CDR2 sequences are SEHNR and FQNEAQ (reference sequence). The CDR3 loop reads CASSSDTRDGELFF. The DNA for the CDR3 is TGTGCCAGCAGCTCCGACACTAGGGACGGGGAGCTGTTTTTT.

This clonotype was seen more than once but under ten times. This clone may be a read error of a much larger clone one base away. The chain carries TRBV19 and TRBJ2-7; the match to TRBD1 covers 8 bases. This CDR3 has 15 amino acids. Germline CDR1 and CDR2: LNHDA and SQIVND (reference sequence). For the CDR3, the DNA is TGTGCCAGTACTGCGACCGACAGGGGTAGATACGAGCAGTGCTTC. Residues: CASTATDRGRYEQCF.

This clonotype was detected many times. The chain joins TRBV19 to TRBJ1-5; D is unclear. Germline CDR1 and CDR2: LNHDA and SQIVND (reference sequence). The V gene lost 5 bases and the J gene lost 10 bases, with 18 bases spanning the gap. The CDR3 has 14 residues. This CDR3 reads CASSVYGPGNPQHF. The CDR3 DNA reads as TGTGCCAGTAGTGTCTATGGTCCTGGGAATCCCCAGCATTTT.

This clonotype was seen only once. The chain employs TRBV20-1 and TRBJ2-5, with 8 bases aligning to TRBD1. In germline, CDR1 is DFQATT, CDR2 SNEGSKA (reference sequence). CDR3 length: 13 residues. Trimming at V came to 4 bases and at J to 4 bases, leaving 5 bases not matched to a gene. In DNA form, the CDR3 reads TGCAGTGCTACCCGGACAGGGATAGAGACCCAGTACTTC. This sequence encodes CSATRTGIETQYF.

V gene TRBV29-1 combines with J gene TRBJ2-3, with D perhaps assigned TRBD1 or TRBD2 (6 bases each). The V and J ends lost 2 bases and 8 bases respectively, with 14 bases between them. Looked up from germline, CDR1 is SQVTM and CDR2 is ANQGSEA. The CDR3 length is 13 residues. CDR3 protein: CSVEQGLGGTQYF. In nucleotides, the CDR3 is TGCAGCGTTGAACAGGGGTTGGGAGGTACGCAGTATTTT.

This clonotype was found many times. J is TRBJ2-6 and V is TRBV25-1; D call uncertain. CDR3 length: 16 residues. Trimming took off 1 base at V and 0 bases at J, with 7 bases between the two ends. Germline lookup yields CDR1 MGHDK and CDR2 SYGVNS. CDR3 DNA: TGTGCCAGCAGTGAATCCCTTGACTCTGGGGCCAACGTCCTGACTTTC. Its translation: CASSESLDSGANVLTF.

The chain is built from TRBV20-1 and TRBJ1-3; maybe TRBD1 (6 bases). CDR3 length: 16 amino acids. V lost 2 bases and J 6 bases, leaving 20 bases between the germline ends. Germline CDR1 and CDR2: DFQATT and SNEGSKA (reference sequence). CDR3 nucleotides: TGCAGTGCTAGAACGCCACAGGGACAAGCTGCAAACACCATATATTTT. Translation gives CSARTPQGQAANTIYF.

The CDR3 nucleotides read TGTGCCAGTAGTATAGCGGGAGGGCGCGGCACAGATACGCAGTATTTT. Translated, it gives CASSIAGGRGTDTQYF. V and J are TRBV19 and TRBJ2-3; 8 positions match TRBD2. This CDR3 contains 16 residues. From germline, CDR1 is LNHDA and CDR2 SQIVND (reference sequence). V shed 1 base and J 1 base; nucleotides not matched to a gene: 4.